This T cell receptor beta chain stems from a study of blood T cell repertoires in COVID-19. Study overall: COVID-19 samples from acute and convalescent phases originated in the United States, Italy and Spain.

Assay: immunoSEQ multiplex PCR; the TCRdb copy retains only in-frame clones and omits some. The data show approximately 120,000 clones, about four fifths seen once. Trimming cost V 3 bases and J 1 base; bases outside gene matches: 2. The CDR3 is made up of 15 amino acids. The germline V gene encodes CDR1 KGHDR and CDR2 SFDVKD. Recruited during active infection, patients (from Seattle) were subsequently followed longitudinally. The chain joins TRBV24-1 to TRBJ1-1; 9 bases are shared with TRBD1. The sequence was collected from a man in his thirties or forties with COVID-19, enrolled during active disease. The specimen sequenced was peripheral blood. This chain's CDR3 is CATSDPDRGNTEAFF. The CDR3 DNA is TGTGCCACCAGTGATCCGGACAGGGGGAACACTGAAGCTTTCTTT.